A selection of T cell receptor beta chains follows, all from one sample in a study of T-cell reconstitution after alpha-beta-depleted transplantation in children. Using its own MiXCR run on the PCR reads, TCRdb lists one record per CDR3 protein. The sample lists more than 500,000 distinct CDR3 sequences, roughly 10% seen once, with 12% to 15% in the top ten. This sample comprised PBMCs, mostly from graft donor cells, obtained 180 days after TCRalphabeta/CD19-depleted stem cell transplant. Receptor source: a female patient aged 2 to 10 who had a stem cell transplant for aplastic anemia, so the T cells may come from the graft donor. Both conserved end residues are part of each CDR3. The D gene is left open where the match is weak. Clone size appears in some rows only: once, few, many, or a class for an expanded clone.

d_call | clone_size | j_call | v_call | cdr3_nt | cdr3_aa
TRBD1 | NA | TRBJ1-2 | TRBV6-2/TRBV6-3 | TGTGCCAGCAGTTACCAGTGGGACAGCCTCTATGGCTACACCTTC | CASSYQWDSLYGYTF
NA | NA | TRBJ2-1 | TRBV24-1 | TGTGCCACCGCAGGCGGGCCCAGCTCCTACAATGAGCAGTTCTTC | CATAGGPSSYNEQFF
NA | NA | TRBJ2-1 | TRBV6-1 | TGTGCCAGCAGTGAAACGGTTCGGTTCTTC | CASSETVRFF
NA | many | TRBJ1-1 | TRBV28 | TGTGCCAGCAGTTCCAGGGACACGAACACTGAAGCTTTCTTT | CASSSRDTNTEAFF
TRBD2 | NA | TRBJ2-3 | TRBV6-7 | TGTGCCTGCAGTTTTTGGTCTAGCGGGAGAGGGAGCACAGATACGCAGTATTTT | CACSFWSSGRGSTDTQYF
NA | few | TRBJ2-5 | TRBV7-9 | TGTGCCAGCAGCTTATCCGGCTTCGGTCCCCAAGAGACCCAGTACTTC | CASSLSGFGPQETQYF
NA | few | TRBJ2-3 | TRBV7-9 | TGTGCCAGCAGGTTACAGGGAGCAGATACGCAGTATTTT | CASRLQGADTQYF
TRBD1 | many | TRBJ2-7 | TRBV9 | TGTGCCAGCAGCGCGGGGACAGGGGGCTACGAGCAGTACTTC | CASSAGTGGYEQYF
NA | many | TRBJ2-7 | TRBV20-1 | TGCAGTCCAAACGTCGTGGGCCGAGCCTACGAGCAGTACTTC | CSPNVVGRAYEQYF
NA | many | TRBJ2-1 | TRBV10-3 | TGTGCCACCAGGGGTAGCTCCTACAATGAGCAGTTCTTC | CATRGSSYNEQFF